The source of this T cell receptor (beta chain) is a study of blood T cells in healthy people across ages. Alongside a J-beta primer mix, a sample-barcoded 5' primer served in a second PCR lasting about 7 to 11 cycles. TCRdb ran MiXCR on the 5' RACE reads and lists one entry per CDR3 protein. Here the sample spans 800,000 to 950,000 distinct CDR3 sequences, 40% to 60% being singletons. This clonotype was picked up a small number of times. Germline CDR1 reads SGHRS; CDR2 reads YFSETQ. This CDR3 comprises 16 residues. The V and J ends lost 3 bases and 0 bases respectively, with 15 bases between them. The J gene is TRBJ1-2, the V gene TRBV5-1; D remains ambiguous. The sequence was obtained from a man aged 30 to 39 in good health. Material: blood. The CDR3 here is CASSYGVGAANYGYTF. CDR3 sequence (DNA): TGCGCCAGCAGCTACGGGGTTGGCGCGGCTAACTATGGCTACACCTTC.